These T cell receptor beta chains were read from a single sample in a study of cytomegalovirus exposure and HLA in healthy donors. Only in-frame clones appear in the TCRdb table, and some are missing; sequencing was by immunoSEQ multiplex PCR. The sample consists of over 70,000 clones, about 70% of them appearing once. Sequencing was carried out using PBMCs. Every receptor here comes from a young man in good health and CMV-seronegative. The conserved cysteine and the conserved F or W are not part of the CDR3 here.

J gene	V gene	CDR3 protein
TRBJ1-2	TRBV7-2	ASSPLGGTGYT
TRBJ2-7	TRBV2	ASSVGRGYEQY
TRBJ2-3	TRBV30	AWTSWSGTSADTQY
TRBJ2-2	TRBV30	AWVASGGSTGELF
TRBJ1-4	TRBV7-2	ASSVQPGGAGEKLF
TRBJ1-1	TRBV7-8	ASSLVWNTEAF
TRBJ2-5	TRBV28	ASTPRKGLRETQY
TRBJ1-2	TRBV18	ASSPLPTGESGYT
TRBJ1-3	TRBV10-1	ASSLQGSVGNTIY
TRBJ2-7	TRBV27	ASSPITGTGFYEQY
TRBJ1-1	TRBV27	ASSLGGNTEAF
TRBJ1-5	TRBV5-1	ASRPGGSNQPQH
TRBJ2-3	TRBV5-1	ASSLDWASGSPTDTQY
TRBJ2-6	TRBV5-1	ASSRGTGRFGANVLT
TRBJ1-5	TRBV27	AGRGQPSNQPQH
TRBJ1-2	TRBV7-6	ASSPGQGTSGYT
TRBJ2-4	TRBV6-1	ASSEDMGGPENIQY
TRBJ2-3	TRBV15	ATGSNTDTQY
TRBJ1-1	TRBV6-5	ASSPHRQADTEAF
TRBJ2-2	TRBV7-9	ASSLPGPGELF
TRBJ2-2	TRBV6-5	ASSYIPGPNTGELF
TRBJ1-6	TRBV7-3	ASSQTWGNSPLH
TRBJ2-1	TRBV4-1	ASSQDQGAQRNEQF
TRBJ1-1	TRBV14	ASSLLTGAYLNTEAF
TRBJ1-3	TRBV13	ASSSLGQKSRGNTIY
TRBJ1-1	TRBV5-1	ASSLTGIDTEAF
TRBJ1-1	TRBV2	ASNLGDTEAF
TRBJ1-1	TRBV6-5	ASSYRAQGANTEAF
TRBJ2-3	TRBV9	ASSTLAGVGIDTQY
TRBJ1-2	TRBV29-1	SVGGQNYGYT
TRBJ2-5	TRBV30	AWSSQGAGGETQY
TRBJ2-7	TRBV18	ATEAAGEQY
TRBJ1-1	TRBV18	ASTTQANTEAF
TRBJ2-3	TRBV7-3	ASSDSPGGTLDTQY
TRBJ1-5	TRBV2	ASSMDRDQPQH
TRBJ2-5	TRBV27	ASSFSGEAGVGTQY
TRBJ2-1	TRBV5-1	ASSGGLGGPFSSEQF
TRBJ1-1	TRBV25-1	ASSDFPNTEAF
TRBJ1-2	TRBV28	ASSLGGSNYGYT
TRBJ2-4	TRBV9	ASSVAGASKNIQY
TRBJ2-2	TRBV27	ASRQGAYGELF
TRBJ1-1	TRBV28	ASINGGMSEAF
TRBJ2-4	TRBV4-2	ASSQGQGGKNIQY
TRBJ1-5	TRBV6-1	ASSDQGGQPQH
TRBJ2-3	TRBV4-1	ASSQDKSTLAFGISDTQY
TRBJ1-1	TRBV6-5	ASSYKVTGLNTEAF
TRBJ2-3	TRBV25-1	ASSASEGRRSADTQY
TRBJ1-1	TRBV5-4	ASSRQGGNTEAF
TRBJ2-6	TRBV5-1	ASSSTGGSSGANVLT
TRBJ1-1	TRBV4-3	ASSQDWDRVNTEAF
TRBJ2-7	TRBV7-2	ASSALAGTYEQY
TRBJ1-3	TRBV9	ASSFGQALSGNTIY
TRBJ2-7	TRBV30	AWSVHWSEQIYAEQY
TRBJ2-7	TRBV4-1	ASSQVADEQY
TRBJ2-7	TRBV30	AWSRGPGEQY
TRBJ2-7	TRBV7-2	ASSPDRGRNYEQY
TRBJ1-4	TRBV27	ASRGQLNEKLF